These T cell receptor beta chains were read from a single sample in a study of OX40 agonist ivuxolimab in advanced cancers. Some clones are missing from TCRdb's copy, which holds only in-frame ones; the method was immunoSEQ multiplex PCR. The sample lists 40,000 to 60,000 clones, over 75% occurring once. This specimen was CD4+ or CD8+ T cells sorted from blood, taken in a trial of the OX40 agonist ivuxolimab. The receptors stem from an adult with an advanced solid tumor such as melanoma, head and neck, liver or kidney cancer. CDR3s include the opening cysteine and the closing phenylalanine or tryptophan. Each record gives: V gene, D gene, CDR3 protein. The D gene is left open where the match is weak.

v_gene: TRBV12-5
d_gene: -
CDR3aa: CASGLVLGGQETQYF

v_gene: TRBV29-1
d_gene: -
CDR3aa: CSVDGGDYGYTF

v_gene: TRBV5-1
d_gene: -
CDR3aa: CASSFGPGSSYEQYF

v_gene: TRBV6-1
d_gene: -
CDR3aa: CASSARRVDSSTDTQYF

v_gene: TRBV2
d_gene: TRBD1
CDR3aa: CASSQQGGNQPQHF

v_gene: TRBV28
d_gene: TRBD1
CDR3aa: CATQRDRVRYEQYF

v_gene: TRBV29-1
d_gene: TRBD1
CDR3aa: CSAGTGGQPQHF

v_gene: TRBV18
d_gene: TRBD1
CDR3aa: CASSSDVGQYYNEQFF

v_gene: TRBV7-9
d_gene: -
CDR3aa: CASSQEQGHTEAFF

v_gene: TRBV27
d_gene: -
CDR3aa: CASSSQFYEQYF

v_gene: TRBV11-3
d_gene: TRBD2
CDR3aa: CASSLAPMTSGKNYNEQFF

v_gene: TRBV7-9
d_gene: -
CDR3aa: CASSLYQGDTEAFF

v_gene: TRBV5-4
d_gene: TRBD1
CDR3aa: CASSFRQGEAFF

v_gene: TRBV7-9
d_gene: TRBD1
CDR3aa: CASSLRQGFENIQYF

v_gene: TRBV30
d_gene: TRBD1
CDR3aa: CAWILGTGTEAFF

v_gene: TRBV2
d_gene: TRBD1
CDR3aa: CASNVRQGDGYTF

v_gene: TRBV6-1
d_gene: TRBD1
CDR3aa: CASSEVETGAIHGYTF

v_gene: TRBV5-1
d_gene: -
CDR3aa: CASSRDGAGNTEAFF

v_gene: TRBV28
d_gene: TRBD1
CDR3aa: CASSLGTGEAEAFF

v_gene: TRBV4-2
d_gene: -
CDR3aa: CASSLRELAPLNEQFF

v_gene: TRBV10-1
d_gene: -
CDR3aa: CASSVNRVGTEAFF

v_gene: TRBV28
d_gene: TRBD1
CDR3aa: CASSFGTGGFDQPQHF

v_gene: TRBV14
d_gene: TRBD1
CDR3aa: CASSQAPGGSYEQYF

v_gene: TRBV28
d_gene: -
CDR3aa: CASTPGGRANTEAFF

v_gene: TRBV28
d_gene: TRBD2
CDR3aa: CASSLSPRGGYEQYF

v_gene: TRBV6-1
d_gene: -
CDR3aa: CASSEALQAAEAFF

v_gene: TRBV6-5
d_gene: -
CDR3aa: CASKYSGGYGYTF

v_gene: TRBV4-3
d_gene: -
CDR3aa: CASSQDGAAYEQYF

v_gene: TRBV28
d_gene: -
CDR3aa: CASSTNLWVRNEQFF

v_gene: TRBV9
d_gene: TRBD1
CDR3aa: CASSVFTGGNEKLFF

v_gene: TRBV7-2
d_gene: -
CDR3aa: CASSWGGGGETQYF

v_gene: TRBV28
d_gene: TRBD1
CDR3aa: CASGTGSYEQYF

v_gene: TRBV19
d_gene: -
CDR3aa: CASSITGRGAFF

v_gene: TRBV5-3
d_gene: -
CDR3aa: CARSLFAATSTDTQYF

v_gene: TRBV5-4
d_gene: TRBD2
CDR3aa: CASSTGLAGVETQYF

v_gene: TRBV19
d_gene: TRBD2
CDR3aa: CASSLGLAVSYEQYF

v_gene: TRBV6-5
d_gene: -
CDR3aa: CASSFQGNQPQHF

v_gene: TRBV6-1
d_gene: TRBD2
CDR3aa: CASNINSGGREEQYF

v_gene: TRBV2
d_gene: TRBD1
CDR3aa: CASSAKGAGYGYTF

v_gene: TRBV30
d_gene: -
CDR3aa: CAWSGTEAFF

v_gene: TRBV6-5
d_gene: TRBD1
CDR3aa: CASSPRDRGIDEQFF

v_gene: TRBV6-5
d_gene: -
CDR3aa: CASIGTGPNEQFF

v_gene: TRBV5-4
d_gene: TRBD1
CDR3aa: CASRGAGTAFNYGYTF